These 12 T cell receptor beta chains came from one sample sequenced in a study of OX40 agonist ivuxolimab in advanced cancers. Assay used: immunoSEQ multiplex PCR; TCRdb lists only in-frame clones, some missing. The sample comprises 65,000 to 85,000 clones, 75% to 90% of which are singletons, and approximately 2.3% rests with the top ten. The material sequenced was CD4+ or CD8+ T cells sorted from blood, taken in a trial of the OX40 agonist ivuxolimab. Receptors originate from an adult with an advanced solid tumor such as melanoma, head and neck, liver or kidney cancer.

The chain combines TRBV7-2 with TRBJ2-7, with D tentatively TRBD1 (5 bases). Per germline, CDR1 SGHTA and CDR2 FQGNSA. The CDR3 has 14 amino acids. With 4 bases removed from V and 1 base from J, the gap between germline ends came to 11 bases. This CDR3 reads CASSWGVGSYEQYF. Written as DNA, the CDR3 is TGTGCCAGCAGCTGGGGCGTCGGGTCCTACGAGCAGTACTTC.

The V gene is TRBV5-6, the J gene TRBJ2-1; D ambiguous. The CDR3 sequence is 14 residues long. The germline V and J ends were trimmed by 2 bases and 9 bases, with 15 bases remaining between them. Germline V gene sequence: CDR1 SGHDT, CDR2 YYEEEE. The CDR3 loop is CASSFLTPGGEQFF. CDR3 nucleotides: TGTGCCAGCAGCTTTCTGACCCCGGGTGGTGAGCAGTTCTTC.

The chain joins TRBV7-9 to TRBJ2-7, with TRBD2 as a possible D gene (7 bases). The ends were cut back, 1 base at V and 3 bases at J, with 19 bases in the middle. This CDR3 region has 17 residues. Germline CDR1 and CDR2: SEHNR and FQNEAQ (reference sequence). The CDR3 nucleotides are TGTGCCAGCAGCTTAGTACGGGGGGCCTACAAAGGCTACGAGCAGTACTTC. As protein: CASSLVRGAYKGYEQYF.

This chain joins TRBV6-1 and TRBJ1-4, with D possibly being TRBD1 (6 bases). The CDR3 runs to 20 residues. The germline gives CDR1 MNHNS, CDR2 SASEGT. V was clipped by 0 bases and J by 0 bases, with 20 bases between them. The CDR3 here is CASSEAGYWGGASTNEKLFF. CDR3 DNA: TGTGCCAGCAGTGAAGCGGGGTACTGGGGGGGGGCTTCAACTAATGAAAAACTGTTTTTT.

This clone was seen a few times. V is TRBV14 and J is TRBJ2-5; weak D call: TRBD2 (6 bases). In germline, CDR1 is SGHDN, CDR2 FVKESK. The CDR3 totals 12 residues. V was pared by 7 bases and J by 9 bases, with 15 bases between. The CDR3 loop reads CASTSMLAAQYF. The DNA for the CDR3 is TGTGCCAGCACCTCCATGTTAGCGGCCCAGTACTTC.

The chain carries TRBV28 and TRBJ1-2, with 8 bases matching TRBD1. Trimming removed 6 bases from V and 5 bases from J; junction bases left unmatched: 8. The germline gives CDR1 MDHEN, CDR2 SYDVKM. CDR3 size: 14 residues. Here the CDR3 DNA reads TGTGCCAGCAGACAAACAGGGGGGACTTATGGCTACACCTTC. Protein: CASRQTGGTYGYTF.

The sample holds one count of this clone. This chain connects TRBV27 to TRBJ2-1; the D gene is possibly TRBD1 (5 bases). Germline-derived CDR1 and CDR2 are MNHEY and SMNVEV (reference sequence). The V end was cut by 0 bases, the J end by 5 bases, with 11 bases between. The length of the CDR3 is 15 residues. The CDR3 loop is CASSLSRQGNNEQFF. The CDR3 nucleotides are TGTGCCAGCAGTTTATCCCGGCAGGGTAACAATGAGCAGTTCTTC.

This CDR3 is CASSRTVNTGELFF. CDR3 DNA: TGTGCCAGCAGTCGGACAGTGAACACCGGGGAGCTGTTTTTT. The V call is TRBV6-5, the J call TRBJ2-2, with D possibly matching TRBD1 (6 bases). V gave up 5 bases and J gave up 1 base, with 8 bases separating them. CDR1 is MNHEY and CDR2 is SVGAGI in the germline V gene. This CDR3 has 14 residues.

The gene calls are TRBV5-1 and TRBJ1-2; tentative D call: TRBD1 (6 bases). The CDR3 spans 13 residues. Germline CDR1 is SGHRS and CDR2 is YFSETQ. V was clipped by 2 bases and J by 8 bases, with 13 bases between them. For the CDR3, the DNA is TGCGCCAGCAGCTTACAGGGCTTCGACGGCTACACCTTC. Translation: CASSLQGFDGYTF.

The rearrangement uses TRBV6-1 and TRBJ1-2, with D uncertain. V was trimmed by 2 bases and J by 2 bases, leaving 12 bases between them. This CDR3 region has 15 residues. The germline gives CDR1 MNHNS, CDR2 SASEGT. CDR3 nucleotide sequence: TGTGCCAGCAGTGAATGGGCAGCAGGAAACTATGGCTACACCTTC. Translating it yields CASSEWAAGNYGYTF.

This sequence joins TRBV4-1 and TRBJ2-1; 8 nucleotides agree with TRBD2. Germline CDR1 is MGHRA and CDR2 is YSYEKL. The ends lost 3 bases at V and 5 bases at J; junction bases unmatched: 9. The CDR3 totals 16 residues. In DNA form, the CDR3 reads TGCGCCAGCAGCCATCCCGGAGCGGGGGTGGACAATGAGCAGTTCTTC. The encoded protein is CASSHPGAGVDNEQFF.

The chain has TRBV4-3 and TRBJ2-3, with a possible D match to TRBD2 (6 bases). This CDR3 is built from 17 residues. V was pared by 3 bases and J by 2 bases, with 18 bases between. Germline CDR1 LGHNA, CDR2 YSLEER. DNA for the CDR3: TGCGCCAGCAGCCATCCTGGGGGTAGCGGACACACAGATACGCAGTATTTT. As protein: CASSHPGGSGHTDTQYF.